These T cell receptor beta chains were read from a single sample in a study of T cells in Graves' hyperthyroidism and ophthalmopathy. TCRdb processed the multiplex PCR reads anew with MiXCR; each CDR3 protein has one entry. Here the sample spans about 600,000 distinct CDR3 sequences, 14% being singletons. Sequenced sample: blood. Receptors originate from a woman between 18 and 29 years old with Graves' ophthalmopathy. Both conserved end residues are part of each CDR3. A D gene is named only where the DNA matches it firmly. Some rows have no size entry. The others give once, few or many, or a class for an expanded clone.

V gene	clone size	D gene	J gene	CDR3 protein	CDR3 DNA
TRBV4-1	many	.	TRBJ2-7	CASSHVGEDYEQYF	TGCGCCAGCAGCCATGTCGGGGAGGACTACGAGCAGTACTTC
TRBV12-3/TRBV12-4	many	TRBD1	TRBJ2-4	CASSPGGAKNIQYF	TGTGCCAGCAGCCCAGGGGGAGCCAAAAACATTCAGTACTTC
TRBV20-1	.	.	TRBJ1-2	CSVVGFYGYTF	TGCAGTGTCGTCGGATTCTATGGCTACACCTTC
TRBV30	many	.	TRBJ2-5	CAWSAQERRQETQYF	TGTGCCTGGAGCGCCCAGGAGCGGAGGCAAGAGACCCAGTACTTC
TRBV4-1	few	TRBD1	TRBJ1-4	CASSQLQGGEKLFF	TGCGCCAGCAGCCAACTACAGGGGGGTGAAAAACTGTTTTTT
TRBV10-3	many	.	TRBJ1-5	CAIIVTLYSNQPQHF	TGTGCCATCATCGTGACACTCTATAGCAATCAGCCCCAGCATTTT
TRBV24-1	many	TRBD1	TRBJ2-5	CATSGAPGTGQETQYF	TGTGCCACCAGTGGGGCTCCCGGGACAGGCCAAGAGACCCAGTACTTC
TRBV12-3/TRBV12-4	many	.	TRBJ2-7	CASSFELEGFREQYF	TGTGCCAGCAGTTTTGAGTTAGAGGGGTTCCGAGAGCAGTACTTC
TRBV4-1	many	TRBD1	TRBJ1-2	CASSQPRTGHYGYTF	TGCGCCAGCAGCCAACCGCGGACAGGGCACTATGGCTACACCTTC
TRBV24-1	many	.	TRBJ2-7	CATSSGLSYEQYF	TGTGCCACCAGTTCGGGACTCAGCTACGAGCAGTACTTC
TRBV4-2	.	.	TRBJ1-4	CATKNEKLFF	TGTGCCACAAAGAATGAAAAACTGTTTTTT
TRBV7-9	.	TRBD1	TRBJ1-5	CASSVTGVQPQHF	TGTGCCAGCAGCGTTACAGGGGTTCAGCCCCAGCATTTT
TRBV7-8	many	TRBD2	TRBJ2-1	CASSLAGGAYNEQFF	TGTGCCAGCAGCTTAGCGGGGGGGGCCTACAATGAGCAGTTCTTC
TRBV12-3/TRBV12-4	many	.	TRBJ1-2	CASSPQTKSGTGYGYTF	TGTGCCAGCAGTCCCCAAACGAAGTCCGGGACGGGTTATGGCTACACCTTC
TRBV27	.	.	TRBJ2-2	CASSPRGNFDTGELFF	TGTGCCAGCAGCCCTCGGGGGAATTTTGACACCGGGGAGCTGTTTTTT
TRBV20-1	many	TRBD2	TRBJ2-1	CSARRGSGSNNEQFF	TGCAGTGCTAGGAGGGGTAGCGGGAGTAACAATGAGCAGTTCTTC
TRBV3-1	many	.	TRBJ2-3	CASSLLLDTQYF	TGTGCCAGCAGCCTACTTCTAGATACGCAGTATTTT
TRBV11-2	once	.	TRBJ1-2	CASSFQGSANYGYTF	TGTGCCAGCAGCTTTCAGGGGTCGGCTAACTATGGCTACACCTTC
TRBV10-3	.	.	TRBJ1-1	CAISESQLANTEAFF	TGTGCCATCAGTGAGTCGCAACTGGCGAACACTGAAGCTTTCTTT
TRBV6-5	few	TRBD2	TRBJ2-3	CASSSRTSGRTSTDTQYF	TGTGCCAGCAGTTCCCGGACTAGCGGGAGGACAAGCACAGATACGCAGTATTTT
TRBV6-6	many	.	TRBJ2-7	CASSYQSWGESYEQYF	TGTGCCAGCAGTTACCAATCTTGGGGCGAATCCTACGAGCAGTACTTC
TRBV19	many	TRBD1	TRBJ1-1	CASSIERGHDTEAFF	TGTGCCAGTAGTATCGAAAGGGGGCACGACACTGAAGCTTTCTTT
TRBV6-1	many	.	TRBJ2-7	CASTTEAGPYEQYF	TGTGCCAGCACCACGGAGGCGGGCCCCTACGAGCAGTACTTC
TRBV7-9	few	.	TRBJ1-3	CASSVSLAGNTIYF	TGTGCCAGCAGCGTGAGTCTCGCTGGAAACACCATATATTTT
TRBV27	many	TRBD2	TRBJ2-7	CASSIGLANYEQYF	TGTGCCAGCAGTATAGGACTAGCGAACTACGAGCAGTACTTC
TRBV7-2	.	TRBD2	TRBJ2-2	CASSYSTSGLNTGELFF	TGTGCCAGCAGCTACAGCACTAGCGGACTGAACACCGGGGAGCTGTTTTTT
TRBV2	many	TRBD2	TRBJ2-7	CASKRLATEQYF	TGTGCCAGCAAGAGACTAGCGACCGAGCAGTACTTC
TRBV10-3	many	TRBD2	TRBJ2-1	CAIRNQGGQDNEQFF	TGTGCCATCAGGAACCAGGGAGGGCAGGACAATGAGCAGTTCTTC
TRBV6-1	.	TRBD1	TRBJ1-6	CASSRDLPGQGAHSPLHF	TGTGCCAGCAGTCGCGACCTACCTGGACAGGGGGCGCATTCACCCCTCCACTTT
TRBV12-3/TRBV12-4	many	.	TRBJ2-1	CASSIRDEQFF	TGTGCCAGCAGTATAAGGGATGAGCAGTTCTTC
TRBV14	many	.	TRBJ2-2	CASSHVRETGELFF	TGTGCCAGCAGCCACGTCAGGGAAACCGGGGAGCTGTTTTTT
TRBV20-1	.	.	TRBJ1-2	CSAGGGNYGYTF	TGCAGTGCCGGGGGGGGGAACTATGGCTACACCTTC
TRBV6-5	.	.	TRBJ2-1	CASSLERANNEQFF	TGTGCCAGCAGTCTCGAGCGGGCCAACAATGAGCAGTTCTTC
TRBV5-1	few	.	TRBJ2-6	CASRGESGANVLTF	TGCGCCAGCAGGGGGGAATCCGGGGCCAACGTCCTGACTTTC
TRBV12-3/TRBV12-4	.	.	TRBJ2-6	CASSFLQFSGANVLTF	TGTGCCAGCAGTTTTCTTCAGTTCTCTGGGGCCAACGTCCTGACTTTC
TRBV28	many	.	TRBJ1-2	CASSFRGIGYGYTF	TGTGCCAGCAGTTTTAGGGGGATCGGCTATGGCTACACCTTC
TRBV19	.	.	TRBJ2-1	CASSILAARDEQFF	TGTGCCAGTAGTATCTTGGCGGCCAGGGATGAGCAGTTCTTC
TRBV2	many	.	TRBJ1-4	CATKGRLSTSEKLFF	TGTGCCACTAAGGGCAGACTCTCGACGAGTGAAAAACTGTTTTTT
TRBV11-2	.	TRBD1	TRBJ2-1	CASSLGVRGQSYYEQFF	TGTGCCAGCAGCTTAGGGGTTCGGGGACAGAGTTACTACGAGCAGTTCTTC
TRBV11-2	few	.	TRBJ2-7	CASLGAGEVYEQYF	TGTGCCAGCCTGGGGGCGGGAGAAGTATACGAGCAGTACTTC
TRBV28	many	TRBD2	TRBJ2-7	CASSLEGLAVGSYEQYF	TGTGCCAGCAGTTTAGAAGGACTAGCGGTGGGTTCCTACGAGCAGTACTTC